This T cell receptor beta chain was obtained from a study of cytotoxic CD8 clonotypes in ibrutinib-treated CLL (dated by TCRdb to the early 2020s). Describing the broader study: The cohort had ten to twelve relapsed/refractory and some 15 treatment-naive patients; 17 were IGHV unmutated. Responses were partial in around 25 patients and complete in 2; after median about 5.5 years follow-up, about 14 stayed in remission and about twelve progressed. Response samples were obtained after a median of approximately 12 months of treatment, with a range of about 6 to 40 months. On average, each sample had hundreds of thousands of productive templates and more than 75,000 productive rearrangements. Longitudinal samples were available for about 30% of the 86 trial participants. Cryopreserved peripheral blood mononuclear cells were collected before treatment, at response, and at either disease progression or sustained remission. Every remission and progressive disease sample was obtained while ibrutinib was still being received by the patients.

The V end gives up 0 bases and the J end 4 bases, leaving 4 bases in the junction not matched to a gene. The CDR3 sequence holds 16 residues, the cysteine and phenylalanine included. Solely the CDR3 DNA is kept, with 48 bases framed from the first base. CDR1 and CDR2 are read off the germline V gene as SGHVS and FQNEAQ. About this clone: The antigen this receptor binds is unknown. There are no base qualities to consult, and no much larger clone falls within one base.

The time point label, read with the paper, signifies: progressive disease on ibrutinib. For TCR beta library preparation, approximately 1.8 micrograms of genomic DNA was extracted from cryopreserved PBMCs. Longitudinal blood samples from CLL patients on ibrutinib monotherapy underwent high-throughput TCR beta sequencing. The patients took part in an open-label, single-center phase 2 trial of ibrutinib monotherapy. On a MiSeq, deep resolution sequencing aimed for a depth between 1 in 1 million and 1 in 200,000 T cells, with each clonotype covered 10x on average. TCR beta libraries were generated with the immunoSEQ hsTCRB Kit. The authors' analysis ran thus. Data were analyzed with ImmunoSEQ Data Assistant and ImmunoSEQ Analyzer, with V, D and J genes assigned per IMGT definitions. Clonality, which ranges from 0 to 1, was calculated as one minus the normalized Shannon entropy of productive rearrangement frequencies. Only overrepresented clonotypes making up at least 0.05% of each patient's repertoire were included in the public clonotype analysis. About twelve repertoires from age-matched healthy donors, obtained from immuneACCESS, served as clonality controls. This is the immuneACCESS table as TCRdb keeps it, with only in-frame sequences that have V and J called. A part of the clones is gone; compared with another copy, unresolved V genes explain less than half, and the rest is unexplained. The DNA was the basis for D and trimming; V, J and clone size are from that table. Recorded for this sample are 35,000 to 40,000 clones; 71% of them occurred a single time. 16% of the sample lies in the top ten.

Study-wide findings and limitations: At ibrutinib response clonality went up, during sustained remission it held steady, and at progression it dropped back toward baseline. Public clonotypes were rare and either shrank or stayed stable during treatment, and the rise in clonality at ibrutinib response reflected expansion of private clonotypes. Sustained-remission and progressing patients did not have matched sampling times, and lymph node repertoires were not examined. Baseline clonality exceeded that of age-matched healthy donors and correlated strongly with circulating CD8+ T-cell counts.

Sequences were derived from PBMCs, sampled at disease progression, from a patient treated with ibrutinib. The chain is encoded by TRBV7-8 joined to TRBJ2-5, with 11 central nucleotides matching TRBD2. This sequence originates from a human donor with chronic lymphocytic leukemia. The CDR3 protein sequence reads: CASSLASGGAGETQYF. The bases read TGTGCCAGCAGCTTAGCTAGCGGGGGGGCTGGAGAGACCCAGTACTTC.